The entry that follows covers one T cell receptor beta chain sequence. Antigen: not known. Sequencing was performed with immunoSEQ multiplex PCR; in TCRdb, only in-frame clones are kept and a portion is missing. The sample carries around 99,000 clones, approximately 90% recorded once. The sample comes from a study of graft-versus-host responses after intestinal transplantation. In the study overall: Uniformly, recipients were administered anti-thymocyte globulin induction with subsequent tacrolimus and steroids for approximately three years. Study results and caveats: High graft-versus-host to host-versus-graft clonal ratios were seen in allografts of patients with graft-donor T cell macrochimerism. Recipient marrow held GvH clones, some first seen in ileum or blood.

Trimming removed 10 bases from V and 3 bases from J; junction bases left unmatched: 8. Germline loops: CDR1 WSHSY, CDR2 SAAADI. The CDR3 runs 14 residues. This specimen consisted of unstimulated CD4+ T cells sorted from spleen or lymph node cells, obtained before transplant. The J gene is TRBJ2-7, the V gene TRBV10-2; TRBD2 agrees at 11 bases. The clonotype was recovered from a human donor who was the organ donor for an intestinal transplant. The CDR3 region has the DNA TGCGCCACCCTGGGACTAGCGGAGTTCTACGAGCAGTACTTC. This translates into CATLGLAEFYEQYF.